The sequence of this T cell receptor (beta chain) was determined in a study of breast tumors, draining lymph nodes, adjacent tissues. This clonotype was detected ten times or more. TCRdb processed the multiplex PCR reads anew with MiXCR; each CDR3 protein has one entry. The table lists about 24,000 distinct CDR3 sequences, almost 70% of them singletons, with around a quarter in the top ten. Per germline, CDR1 DFQATT and CDR2 SNEGSKA (reference sequence). V was cut by 6 bases and J by 6 bases, with 20 bases left in between. The CDR3 runs to 15 residues. The origin of this receptor is a female donor with breast cancer. Some clones in this sample may be carry-over from other donors' samples. Sequenced material: tumor-adjacent breast tissue. This rearrangement joins TRBV20-1 to TRBJ2-2; D may be TRBD2 (5 bases). This CDR3 reads CSAPRGNFASGELFF. The DNA of the CDR3 is TGCAGTGCACCCCGGGGTAATTTTGCTTCCGGGGAGCTGTTTTTT.